This is a list of T cell receptor beta chains from one sample in a study of cytomegalovirus exposure and HLA in healthy donors. Clones were sequenced by immunoSEQ multiplex PCR, and TCRdb holds only the in-frame ones, with some missing. The sample records approximately 280,000 clones, about 87% being singletons. Sequencing was performed on PBMCs. The receptors were sampled from a woman aged 18 to 35 in good health and CMV-seronegative. Each CDR3 is given with its conserved first and last residue. The D gene is left open where the match is weak. Rows may omit the clone size; those that give it use once, few, many or a size class.

TRBJ2-2	TRBD2	-	TRBV6-6	CASSHLAGGQGGELFF	TGTGCCAGCAGCCATCTAGCGGGGGGCCAGGGCGGGGAGCTGTTTTTT
TRBJ1-4	-	-	TRBV19	CASSAWTRKAEKLFF	TGTGCCAGTAGTGCCTGGACACGCAAGGCTGAAAAACTGTTTTTT
TRBJ2-7	TRBD2	-	TRBV2	CASSGSGLAYEQYF	TGTGCCAGCAGTGGGTCAGGACTAGCCTACGAGCAGTACTTC
TRBJ1-5	-	-	TRBV7-2	CASSFTDTNQPQHF	TGTGCCAGCAGCTTCACGGACACCAATCAGCCCCAGCATTTT
TRBJ2-5	TRBD1	-	TRBV5-4	CASSPGTGRQETQYF	TGTGCCAGCAGCCCCGGGACAGGTCGTCAAGAGACCCAGTACTTC
TRBJ2-5	TRBD2	-	TRBV4-1	CASSQTIAGAGVTQYF	TGCGCCAGCAGCCAAACAATAGCGGGGGCAGGAGTGACCCAGTACTTC
TRBJ2-7	-	-	TRBV27	CASSRHRDEEQYF	TGTGCCAGCAGTAGACACAGGGACGAAGAGCAGTACTTC
TRBJ2-7	TRBD2	-	TRBV7-2	CASRLTGGPVSYEQYF	TGTGCCAGCAGACTTACGGGGGGGCCGGTCTCCTACGAGCAGTACTTC
TRBJ2-2	TRBD2	-	TRBV2	CASRGISGGARELFF	TGTGCCAGCAGGGGCATTAGCGGGGGGGCGCGGGAGCTGTTTTTT
TRBJ1-2	-	-	TRBV6-5	CASSSWGDGYTF	TGTGCCAGCAGTTCTTGGGGGGATGGCTACACCTTC
TRBJ2-7	-	-	TRBV18	CASSPSTGLYEQYF	TGTGCCAGCTCACCATCTACAGGGTTGTACGAGCAGTACTTC
TRBJ1-2	TRBD1	-	TRBV10-3	CAISIDRGYGYTF	TGTGCCATCAGTATAGACAGGGGATACGGCTACACCTTC
TRBJ1-4	-	once	TRBV11-2	CASSFNKRAGREKLFF	TGTGCCAGCAGCTTCAACAAGCGGGCAGGGCGTGAAAAACTGTTTTTT
TRBJ1-5	TRBD1	-	TRBV10-2	CASSREQGARQPQHF	TGCGCCAGCAGTCGGGAACAGGGGGCCCGTCAGCCCCAGCATTTT
TRBJ2-2	TRBD2	-	TRBV7-6	CASSLTSGGVNTGELFF	TGTGCCAGCAGCTTAACTAGCGGGGGGGTAAACACCGGGGAGCTGTTTTTT
TRBJ2-6	-	-	TRBV9	CATSNRDTLVPGANVLTF	TGTGCCACCTCCAACCGGGACACCCTTGTCCCTGGGGCCAACGTCCTGACTTTC
TRBJ2-3	TRBD2	-	TRBV2	CATKRGLAGADTQYF	TGTGCCACCAAACGGGGACTAGCGGGAGCAGATACGCAGTATTTT
TRBJ2-1	TRBD2	-	TRBV7-6	CASSSLVSGEAYNEQFF	TGTGCCAGCAGCTCACTCGTAAGCGGGGAGGCCTACAATGAGCAGTTCTTC
TRBJ1-5	-	-	TRBV5-8	CASSGYNQPQHF	TGTGCCAGCTCCGGGTACAATCAGCCCCAGCATTTT
TRBJ2-7	-	-	TRBV9	CASSPQADSDYEQYF	TGTGCCAGCAGCCCCCAAGCGGACAGCGACTACGAGCAGTACTTC
TRBJ2-7	-	-	TRBV7-2	CASSPATYSYEQYF	TGTGCCAGCAGCCCCGCAACCTACTCCTACGAGCAGTACTTC
TRBJ2-1	-	-	TRBV7-9	CASSLGVGDEQFF	TGTGCCAGCAGCTTAGGAGTCGGGGATGAGCAGTTCTTC
TRBJ1-1	-	-	TRBV7-9	CASSLVGDEAFF	TGTGCCAGCAGCTTAGTTGGAGATGAAGCTTTCTTT
TRBJ2-7	-	-	TRBV15	CATSNPSTVHEQYF	TGTGCCACCAGCAACCCCTCGACAGTCCACGAGCAGTACTTC
TRBJ1-6	-	-	TRBV2	CASSPRYGSDSPLHF	TGTGCCAGCAGCCCTCGTTACGGGTCGGATTCACCCCTCCACTTT
TRBJ2-1	TRBD2	-	TRBV7-8	CASSFERGFGDEQFF	TGTGCCAGCAGCTTCGAGCGGGGGTTTGGAGATGAGCAGTTCTTC
TRBJ2-7	-	-	TRBV6-1	CASRPGQGYEQYF	TGTGCCAGCCGCCCCGGGCAGGGGTACGAGCAGTACTTC
TRBJ1-6	-	-	TRBV6-5	CASSFLSHSPLHF	TGTGCCAGCAGCTTCCTTTCTCATTCACCCCTCCACTTT
TRBJ1-1	-	-	TRBV6-1	CATPGRRDTEAFF	TGTGCCACCCCCGGTAGGCGGGACACTGAAGCTTTCTTT
TRBJ1-2	-	-	TRBV6-5	CASRERGRTYGYTF	TGTGCCAGCAGGGAGCGGGGACGGACCTATGGCTACACCTTC
TRBJ2-5	-	-	TRBV2	CASTPTGARGSEETQYF	TGTGCCAGCACCCCCACAGGAGCGCGAGGCTCTGAAGAGACCCAGTACTTC
TRBJ1-1	-	-	TRBV6-5	CASSSGENEAFF	TGTGCCAGCAGTTCCGGGGAGAATGAAGCTTTCTTT
TRBJ1-1	TRBD1	-	TRBV10-1	CASRARTGMNTEAFF	TGCGCCAGCAGAGCCCGGACAGGGATGAACACTGAAGCTTTCTTT
TRBJ2-7	-	few	TRBV5-4	CASSLGVYEQYF	TGTGCCAGCAGCTTGGGCGTTTACGAGCAGTACTTC
TRBJ2-7	TRBD2	-	TRBV5-1	CASSLLAGAEQYF	TGCGCCAGCAGCTTACTAGCGGGAGCCGAGCAGTACTTC
TRBJ2-3	-	-	TRBV6-6	CASSRVTDTQYF	TGTGCCAGCAGCCGGGTCACAGATACGCAGTATTTT
TRBJ1-6	-	-	TRBV7-9	CASSPLSEYNSPLHF	TGTGCCAGCAGCCCCCTGAGCGAGTATAATTCCCCCCTCCACTTT
TRBJ2-7	-	-	TRBV6-1	CASSFDRSYEQYF	TGTGCCAGCAGTTTCGACAGATCCTACGAGCAGTACTTC
TRBJ2-1	-	-	TRBV7-9	CSSSLRAGEQFF	TGTTCCAGCAGCTTGAGGGCCGGTGAGCAGTTCTTC
TRBJ1-2	-	once	TRBV7-9	CASSLGSISYTF	TGTGCCAGCAGTCTTGGGAGTATAAGCTACACCTTC
TRBJ1-1	-	-	TRBV7-9	CASSLSASEMNTEAFF	TGTGCCAGCAGCTTAAGCGCCTCAGAGATGAACACTGAAGCTTTCTTT
TRBJ1-1	-	-	TRBV5-1	CASSLGTWATEAFF	TGCGCCAGCAGCTTGGGTACATGGGCCACTGAAGCTTTCTTT
TRBJ2-3	-	-	TRBV7-3	CASSLNAGASTDTQYF	TGTGCCAGCAGCTTAAATGCGGGGGCCAGCACAGATACGCAGTATTTT
TRBJ2-1	-	-	TRBV7-8	CASSLGLLLGEQFF	TGTGCCAGCAGCTTGGGACTCCTGCTTGGTGAGCAGTTCTTC
TRBJ1-3	TRBD1	-	TRBV5-4	CASTVDRVGNTIYF	TGTGCCAGCACCGTGGACAGGGTGGGGAACACCATATATTTT
TRBJ2-7	TRBD2	-	TRBV5-1	CASSLAQRGLYEQYF	TGCGCCAGCAGCTTGGCCCAGCGGGGCCTCTACGAGCAGTACTTC
TRBJ1-1	TRBD1	-	TRBV5-5	CASSLQGANTEAFF	TGTGCCAGCAGCTTACAGGGGGCGAACACTGAAGCTTTCTTT
TRBJ2-7	TRBD1	-	TRBV15	CATSRGLDRGYEQYF	TGTGCCACCAGCAGAGGATTGGACAGGGGCTACGAGCAGTACTTC
TRBJ1-1	TRBD1	-	TRBV19	CASSIGGGQGGMMGTEAFF	TGTGCCAGTAGTATAGGGGGGGGACAGGGGGGCATGATGGGCACTGAAGCTTTCTTT